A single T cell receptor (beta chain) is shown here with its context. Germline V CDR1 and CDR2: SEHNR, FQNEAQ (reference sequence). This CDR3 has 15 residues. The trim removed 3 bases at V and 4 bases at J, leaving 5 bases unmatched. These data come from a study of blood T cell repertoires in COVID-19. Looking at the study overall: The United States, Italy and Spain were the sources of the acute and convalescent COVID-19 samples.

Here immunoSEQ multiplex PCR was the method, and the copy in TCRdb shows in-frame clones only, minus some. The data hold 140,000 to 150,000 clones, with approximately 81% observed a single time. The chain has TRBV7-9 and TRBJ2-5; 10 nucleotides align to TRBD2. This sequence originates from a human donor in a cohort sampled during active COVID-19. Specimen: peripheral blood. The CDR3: CASSFGIAGGETQYF. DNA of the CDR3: TGTGCCAGCAGCTTTGGGATAGCGGGGGGAGAGACCCAGTACTTC. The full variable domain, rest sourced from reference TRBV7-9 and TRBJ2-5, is DTGVSQNPRHKITKRGQNVTFRCDPISEHNRLYWYRQTLGQGPEFLTYFQNEAQLEKSRLLSDRFSAERPKGSFSTLEIQRTEQGDSAMYLCASSFGIAGGETQYFGPGTRLLVL.